A single sample gave rise to the 31 T cell receptor beta chains below, sequenced in a study of technical replicates of blood from several donors. Assay: immunoSEQ multiplex PCR; the TCRdb copy retains only in-frame clones and omits some. The sample shows around 95,000 clones, about 94% of them seen only once. Sequenced input: T cells isolated from PBMCs. Receptor source: a human donor in good health.

The rearrangement links TRBV7-3 to TRBJ2-1; TRBD2 aligns across 9 bases. The length of the CDR3 is 16 residues. CDR1 and CDR2 from the germline V gene are SGHTA and FQGTGA. Trimming cost V 1 base and J 4 bases; bases outside gene matches: 5. In DNA, the CDR3 is TGTGCCAGCAGCTTAAGAGCGGGGGGACATTACAATGAGCAGTTCTTC. This encodes CASSLRAGGHYNEQFF.

This clone showed up just a few times. This chain links TRBV4-1 with TRBJ2-1; TRBD2 might be the D (5 bases). Germline V lookup: CDR1 MGHRA, CDR2 YSYEKL. Trimming took off 4 bases at V and 8 bases at J, with 24 bases between the two ends. The CDR3 length is 17 residues. CDR3 coding DNA: TGCGCCAGCAGCCCGCTTCGCGAGGGCGGTCTTGGGGATGAGCAGTTCTTC. Translation: CASSPLREGGLGDEQFF.

The genes are TRBV30 and TRBJ1-5, with D maybe TRBD1 (6 bases). CDR1 and CDR2 (germline): GTSNPN, SVGIG (reference sequence). Trimming removed 2 bases at V and 4 bases at J, with 12 bases between. The CDR3 runs 14 residues. This CDR3 is CAWSLGQSNQPQHF. In nucleotides, the CDR3 is TGTGCCTGGAGTTTAGGACAGTCAAATCAGCCCCAGCATTTT. Looking up the rest from reference TRBV30 and TRBJ1-5 gives the full variable domain: SQTIHQWPATLVQPVGSPLSLECTVEGTSNPNLYWYRQAAGRGLQLLFYSVGIGQISSEVPQNLSASRPQDRQFILSSKKLLLSDSGFYLCAWSLGQSNQPQHFGDGTRLSIL.

The chain employs TRBV6-5 and TRBJ2-5; tentative D call: TRBD1 (5 bases). V was trimmed by 6 bases and J by 9 bases, leaving 20 bases between them. The CDR3 contains 14 residues. Germline CDR1 reads MNHEY; CDR2 reads SVGAGI. Here the CDR3 reads CASSGQTVSGSQYF. The CDR3 region has the DNA TGTGCCAGCAGCGGCCAGACAGTGAGTGGATCCCAGTACTTC.

The chain uses TRBV9 and TRBJ1-2; unclear D gene. The germline V gene encodes CDR1 SGDLS and CDR2 YYNGEE. The CDR3 is 8 amino acids. V gave up 4 bases and J gave up 13 bases, with 5 bases separating them. The CDR3 DNA follows: TGTGCCAGCAGCCAGCGCACCTTC. Translation: CASSQRTF. Full variable domain (missing parts from reference TRBV9 and TRBJ1-2): DSGVTQTPKHLITATGQRVTLRCSPRSGDLSVYWYQQSLDQGLQFLIQYYNGEERAKGNILERFSAQQFPDLHSELNLSSLELGDSALYFCASSQRTFGSGTRLTVV.

This clone was detected only once. The CDR3 protein is CASTAGLAHYEQYF. The CDR3 DNA reads TGTGCCAGCACCGCGGGACTAGCTCACTACGAGCAGTACTTC. The J gene is TRBJ2-7, the V gene TRBV6-1; 9 bases are a match to TRBD2. Germline V lookup: CDR1 MNHNS, CDR2 SASEGT. The CDR3 is 14 amino acids. V lost 7 bases and J lost 3; bases outside the gene matches: 7.

This chain uses TRBV5-1 with TRBJ2-3, with a tentative D call TRBD2 (6 bases). The CDR3 totals 18 residues. V was shortened by 1 base and J by 4 bases, with 22 bases between the two germline ends. Per germline, CDR1 SGHRS and CDR2 YFSETQ. CDR3 DNA sequence: TGCGCCAGCAGCTTGTTGGGCGGGGAGGCACCGTCGGCAGATACGCAGTATTTT. Its translation: CASSLLGGEAPSADTQYF.

This clone was observed a single time. The chain carries TRBV4-1 and TRBJ2-4, with 8 positions matching TRBD1. The CDR3 runs 16 residues. Losses at the gene ends were 1 base for V and 4 bases for J; bases not matched to a gene: 6. In germline, CDR1 is MGHRA, CDR2 YSYEKL. As DNA, the CDR3 is TGCGCCAGCAGCCAAGTTAGGACAGGGACAAAAAACATTCAGTACTTC. This codes for CASSQVRTGTKNIQYF.

This chain joins TRBV9 and TRBJ2-2; D is possibly TRBD1 (6 bases). V gave up 7 bases and J gave up 5 bases, with 15 bases separating them. The germline CDR1 and CDR2 sequences are SGDLS and YYNGEE. The CDR3 is made up of 14 amino acids. CDR3 loop: CASQRTEETGELFF. The CDR3 bases are TGTGCCAGCCAACGGACAGAGGAAACCGGGGAGCTGTTTTTT.

A single count supports this clone. The V gene is TRBV15, the J gene TRBJ2-5; D possibly corresponds to TRBD1 (6 bases). Germline values: CDR1 LNHNV, CDR2 YYDKDF (reference sequence). Between the trimmed V and J ends, which lost 5 bases and 4 bases, there was a span of 20 bases. The CDR3 has 16 residues. The CDR3 bases are TGTGCCACCAGCTCTTCCTATACAGGGTCCGGAGAGACCCAGTACTTC. It codes for CATSSSYTGSGETQYF.

The chain carries TRBV15 and TRBJ2-6; TRBD1 aligns across 7 bases. V was pared by 1 base and J by 4 bases, with 4 bases of the junction left unmatched. Germline V gene data show CDR1 as LNHNV and CDR2 as YYDKDF (reference sequence). The CDR3 covers 16 residues. CDR3 sequence reads: CATSRGDRAGANVLTF. In DNA form, the CDR3 reads TGTGCCACCAGCAGAGGAGACAGGGCCGGGGCCAACGTCCTGACTTTC. Using reference TRBV15 and TRBJ2-6 for the parts outside the CDR3, the full variable domain is DAMVIQNPRYQVTQFGKPVTLSCSQTLNHNVMYWYQQKSSQAPKLLFHYYDKDFNNEADTPDNFQSRRPNTSFCFLDIRSPGLGDTAMYLCATSRGDRAGANVLTFGAGSRLTVL.

The chain recombines TRBV7-3 with TRBJ2-2; 8 nucleotides match TRBD1. The CDR3 runs 16 residues. The junction had 11 bases not matched to a gene; V was cut back by 7 bases and J by 4 bases. The germline V gene encodes CDR1 SGHTA and CDR2 FQGTGA. CDR3 residues: CASIPIRTGSTGELFF. The DNA for the CDR3 is TGTGCCAGCATCCCCATAAGGACAGGGAGCACCGGGGAGCTGTTTTTT.

CDR3: CASSSIRGSGGNPHEQYF. CDR3 nucleotide sequence: TGTGCCAGCAGCTCTATCCGGGGTAGCGGGGGGAACCCACACGAGCAGTACTTC. The chain recombines TRBV5-4 with TRBJ2-7; 10 nucleotides agree with TRBD2. The CDR3 runs to 18 residues. V was pared by 3 bases and J by 5 bases, with 17 bases of the junction left unmatched. Germline CDR1 reads SGHNT; CDR2 reads YYREEE (reference sequence).

The CDR3 sequence: CAWSVGRTEAFF. For the CDR3, the DNA is TGTGCCTGGAGTGTGGGGAGGACTGAAGCTTTCTTT. V gene TRBV30 combines with J gene TRBJ1-1; D call uncertain. The CDR3 is 12 residues long. V shed 0 bases and J shed 5 bases, with 7 bases lying between them. Germline V lookup: CDR1 GTSNPN, CDR2 SVGIG (reference sequence).

CDR3 sequence: CASSQNRQGSGAAYEQYF. CDR3 nucleotide sequence: TGTGCCAGCAGCCAGAACCGGCAGGGTAGCGGAGCTGCCTACGAGCAGTACTTC. This sequence joins TRBV4-2 and TRBJ2-7; D is possibly TRBD2 (6 bases). This CDR3 comprises 18 residues. Germline CDR1 is LGHNA and CDR2 is YNFKEQ. Trimming took 3 bases from V and 2 from J, leaving 23 bases between them.

The chain couples TRBV29-1 to TRBJ1-2; D not certain. V dropped 6 bases and J dropped 0 bases, with 14 bases sitting between them. The CDR3 runs 14 residues. Germline V gene sequence: CDR1 SQVTM, CDR2 ANQGSEA. The CDR3 coding sequence is TGCAGCGTCCGTACCGGGGAAGCTAACTATGGCTACACCTTC. Translating gives CSVRTGEANYGYTF.

The chain uses TRBV10-3 and TRBJ2-1; the D is unclear. Germline assignment: CDR1 ENHRY and CDR2 SYGVKD. The CDR3 has 15 amino acids. V was cut by 10 bases and J by 0 bases, with 16 bases left in between. The CDR3 here is CATIRVHGSYNEQFF. The DNA of the CDR3 is TGTGCCACCATTCGAGTTCATGGCTCCTACAATGAGCAGTTCTTC.

The rearrangement uses TRBV5-1 and TRBJ1-2, with 9 nucleotides matching TRBD1. J lost 2 bases, V lost 3 bases, and 8 bases had no gene match. Germline V gives CDR1 SGHRS, CDR2 YFSETQ. This CDR3 is 16 amino acids long. The CDR3 nucleotides are TGCGCCAGCAGCTGGGTGACAGGGGGATCAAACTATGGCTACACCTTC. Protein product: CASSWVTGGSNYGYTF.

The chain couples TRBV4-1 to TRBJ2-5; 11 nucleotides line up with TRBD2. The germline CDR1 and CDR2 sequences are MGHRA and YSYEKL. The V gene end was trimmed by 6 bases and the J gene end by 0 bases; junction bases not matched to a gene: 6. The CDR3 consists of 16 residues. The CDR3 here is CASSPSGGKYQETQYF. In nucleotides, the CDR3 is TGCGCCAGCAGTCCTAGCGGGGGGAAGTACCAAGAGACCCAGTACTTC.

The chain carries TRBV5-4 and TRBJ2-1; TRBD1 aligns across 10 bases. The ends lost 2 bases at V and 7 bases at J; junction bases unmatched: 6. Per the germline V gene, CDR1 is SGHNT and CDR2 is YYREEE (reference sequence). The CDR3 is 15 amino acids. CDR3 bases: TGTGCCAGCAGCTTCCGGGACAGGGGTGATAATGAGCAGTTCTTC. Translation gives CASSFRDRGDNEQFF.

The V call is TRBV28, the J call TRBJ2-7, with 12 nucleotides matching TRBD2. Germline values: CDR1 MDHEN, CDR2 SYDVKM. There are 15 residues in the CDR3. V shed 5 bases and J 3 bases; nucleotides not matched to a gene: 5. CDR3 sequence: CASSILAGGIYEQYF. The CDR3 nucleotides are TGTGCCAGCAGTATCCTAGCGGGAGGGATCTACGAGCAGTACTTC. Full variable domain (rest looked up from reference TRBV28 and TRBJ2-7): DVKVTQSSRYLVKRTGEKVFLECVQDMDHENMFWYRQDPGLGLRLIYFSYDVKMKEKGDIPEGYSVSREKKERFSLILESASTNQTSMYLCASSILAGGIYEQYFGPGTRLTVT.

This clone was observed once. The chain recombines TRBV15 with TRBJ2-2, with TRBD2 as a possible D gene (5 bases). The germline V gene has CDR1 LNHNV and CDR2 YYDKDF (reference sequence). Deletions cut 0 bases from V and 7 bases from J, with 18 bases between. CDR3 size: 17 residues. The CDR3 loop reads CATSRDESEGSIGELFF. CDR3 coding DNA: TGTGCCACCAGCAGAGATGAATCAGAAGGGAGTATCGGGGAGCTGTTTTTT.

The genes are TRBV5-4 and TRBJ2-5, with D unresolved. The CDR3 has 14 residues. V was trimmed by 4 bases and J by 3 bases, leaving 13 bases between them. Germline CDR1 is SGHNT and CDR2 is YYREEE (reference sequence). CDR3 DNA sequence: TGTGCCAGCAGCCCCCGACTTGCTAAAGAGACCCAGTACTTC. This codes for CASSPRLAKETQYF. Using reference TRBV5-4 and TRBJ2-5 for the parts outside the CDR3, the full variable domain is ETGVTQSPTHLIKTRGQQVTLRCSSQSGHNTVSWYQQALGQGPQFIFQYYREEENGRGNFPPRFSGLQFPNYSSELNVNALELDDSALYLCASSPRLAKETQYFGPGTRLLVL.

The chain joins TRBV6-1 to TRBJ2-3, with 15 bases that match TRBD2. Germline V CDR1 and CDR2: MNHNS, SASEGT. The J segment lost 0 bases and the V segment lost 4 bases, leaving 8 bases of the junction unmatched. CDR3 length: 19 residues. The CDR3 loop reads CASSGTSGRAYYSTDTQYF. CDR3 nucleotides: TGTGCCAGCAGTGGGACTAGCGGGAGGGCGTATTATAGCACAGATACGCAGTATTTT.

The chain carries TRBV5-5 and TRBJ1-2, with 8 bases aligning to TRBD1. There are 14 residues in the CDR3. Trimming took 3 bases from V and 4 from J; bases not matched to a gene: 5. Looked up from germline, CDR1 is SGHKS and CDR2 is YYEKEE (reference sequence). The CDR3 DNA follows: TGTGCCAGCAGCTATGACAGGGGTGGCTATGGCTACACCTTC. This codes for CASSYDRGGYGYTF.

The V gene is TRBV4-1, the J gene TRBJ2-1; no definite D call. In germline, CDR1 is MGHRA, CDR2 YSYEKL. The ends were cut back, 4 bases at V and 4 bases at J, with 14 bases in the middle. This CDR3 is 15 amino acids long. The CDR3 nucleotides are TGCGCCAGCAGCCCACTCCGCGAGGCGTACAATGAGCAGTTCTTC. Residues: CASSPLREAYNEQFF.

V and J are TRBV6-5 and TRBJ1-1; 7 bases agree with TRBD1. The CDR3 runs to 14 residues. Trimming at V came to 7 bases and at J to 6 bases, leaving 11 bases not matched to a gene. Looked up from germline, CDR1 is MNHEY and CDR2 is SVGAGI. CDR3 DNA sequence: TGTGCCAGCAACGACAGGGAGCGCGGCTCTGAAGCTTTCTTT. Its protein is CASNDRERGSEAFF.

The rearrangement joins TRBV29-1 to TRBJ2-1, with 8 bases matching TRBD2. Germline V gene sequence: CDR1 SQVTM, CDR2 ANQGSEA. V was clipped by 6 bases and J by 3 bases; unmatched bases: 7. The CDR3 spans 14 residues. The CDR3 is CSVLAGPNYNEQFF. In DNA form, the CDR3 reads TGCAGCGTCCTAGCGGGCCCCAACTACAATGAGCAGTTCTTC.

A single count supports this clone. The chain employs TRBV6-4 and TRBJ1-4; D unresolved. The germline CDR1 and CDR2 sequences are MRHNA and SNTAGT. V lost 4 bases and J lost 0, with 9 bases in between. The CDR3 length is 15 residues. CDR3 amino acids: CASSAGLATNEKLFF. For the CDR3, the DNA is TGTGCCAGCAGTGCAGGACTCGCAACTAATGAAAAACTGTTTTTT.

The rearrangement links TRBV2 to TRBJ1-1; 8 bases fit TRBD1. CDR1 SNHLY and CDR2 FYNNEI come from the germline V gene. V was pared by 5 bases and J by 8 bases, with 4 bases of the junction left unmatched. CDR3 size: 12 residues. CDR3 in amino acids: CASSYDRGEAFF. CDR3 sequence (DNA): TGTGCCAGCAGTTACGACAGGGGAGAAGCTTTCTTT.

This sequence joins TRBV28 and TRBJ2-7; TRBD1 matches at 7 bases. This CDR3 comprises 13 residues. V lost 5 bases to trimming and J lost 2 bases; unmatched junction nucleotides: 3. The germline gives CDR1 MDHEN, CDR2 SYDVKM. CDR3 protein: CASSPTGAYEQYF. The CDR3 DNA reads TGTGCCAGCAGTCCTACAGGGGCCTACGAGCAGTACTTC.